Listed below are T cell receptor beta chains from one sample, sequenced in a study of blood T cell repertoires in COVID-19. TCRdb keeps only in-frame clones here, not all; method: immunoSEQ multiplex PCR. The sample carries roughly 190,000 clones, approximately 90% recorded once. The specimen sequenced was PBMCs or T cells enriched from blood (not recorded which). Source of these receptors: a woman aged 18-30 years who had recovered from COVID-19. Each CDR3 is given with its conserved first and last residue. A D gene is named only where the DNA matches it firmly. Part of the rows lack a size; the others show once, few, many or a class for expanded clones.

cdr3_aa	cdr3_nt	d_call	clone_size	j_call	v_call
CASSLRSGGETQYF	TGTGCCAGCAGCTTAAGGTCCGGGGGAGAGACCCAGTACTTC	-	-	TRBJ2-5	TRBV7-8
CASSPGTGPINIQYF	TGTGCCAGCAGCCCGGGGACAGGGCCCATTAACATTCAGTACTTC	TRBD1	-	TRBJ2-4	TRBV7-9
CASSPGGRQGGTEAFF	TGCGCCAGCAGCCCGGGGGGAAGGCAGGGTGGTACTGAAGCTTTCTTT	-	-	TRBJ1-1	TRBV5-1
CASSYSRHRNTEAFF	TGTGCCAGCAGTTACTCGAGACATAGGAACACTGAAGCTTTCTTT	-	-	TRBJ1-1	TRBV6-2/TRBV6-3
CASSFSSGSSYNEQFF	TGTGCTAGCAGCTTCTCTAGCGGGAGCTCCTACAATGAGCAGTTCTTC	TRBD2	-	TRBJ2-1	TRBV7-7
CASSLPDRSNYGYTF	TGCGCCAGCAGCTTGCCCGACAGGTCTAACTATGGCTACACCTTC	-	-	TRBJ1-2	TRBV5-1
CASSRAGTGVTGELFF	TGTGCCAGCAGCCGAGCCGGGACAGGGGTCACCGGGGAGCTGTTTTTT	TRBD1	-	TRBJ2-2	TRBV7-3
CASSLQIPYGYTF	TGTGCCAGCAGCTTACAGATTCCCTATGGCTACACCTTC	-	-	TRBJ1-2	TRBV7-9
CASRVTTIGQGDYGYTF	TGTGCCAGTAGGGTTACCACCATCGGACAGGGGGACTATGGCTACACCTTC	TRBD1	-	TRBJ1-2	TRBV19
CASSPGSRGYNSPLHF	TGTGCCAGTAGTCCTGGGAGCAGGGGCTATAATTCACCCCTCCACTTT	-	once	TRBJ1-6	TRBV19
CASSYEGNYGYTF	TGTGCCAGCAGTTACGAGGGAAACTATGGCTACACCTTC	-	-	TRBJ1-2	TRBV6-5
CASEIRGINEQYF	TGTGCCAGCGAGATCAGGGGTATAAACGAGCAGTACTTC	-	-	TRBJ2-7	TRBV2
CAGSSRQYNQPQHF	TGTGCCGGCAGTTCCCGACAGTATAATCAGCCCCAGCATTTT	-	-	TRBJ1-5	TRBV27
CASSGQREVNEQFF	TGCGCCAGCAGTGGTCAGCGGGAGGTAAATGAGCAGTTCTTC	TRBD2	-	TRBJ2-1	TRBV10-1
CASSAEDYNEQFF	TGTGCCAGCAGTGCGGAGGACTACAATGAGCAGTTCTTC	-	-	TRBJ2-1	TRBV6-4
CASSLDPYRGQETQYF	TGTGCCAGCAGCTTGGATCCCTACCGGGGACAAGAGACCCAGTACTTC	-	-	TRBJ2-5	TRBV5-5
CASSSSGFEETQYF	TGTGCCAGCAGCTCCTCAGGGTTTGAAGAGACCCAGTACTTC	-	-	TRBJ2-5	TRBV7-3
CSVVPPGQGGLLKRNTIYF	TGCAGCGTTGTCCCCCCTGGACAGGGGGGACTACTAAAACGAAACACCATATATTTT	TRBD1	-	TRBJ1-3	TRBV29-1
CASSLDRGETQYF	TGTGCCAGCAGCTTAGACAGGGGAGAGACCCAGTACTTC	TRBD1	-	TRBJ2-5	TRBV7-3
CASSPGGLVETQYF	TGTGCCAGCAGCCCCGGGGGGCTAGTAGAGACCCAGTACTTC	-	once	TRBJ2-5	TRBV13
CASSQALAGDIQYF	TGTGCCAGCAGCCAAGCACTAGCGGGAGACATTCAGTACTTC	TRBD2	-	TRBJ2-4	TRBV3-1/TRBV3-2
CASQEREAPYEQYF	TGCGCCAGCCAGGAGCGGGAGGCCCCCTACGAGCAGTACTTC	TRBD2	once	TRBJ2-7	TRBV5-1
CASSLAGTGVDEQYF	TGCGCCAGCAGCTTGGCGGGGACAGGGGTCGACGAGCAGTACTTC	TRBD1	-	TRBJ2-7	TRBV5-1
CASSGRMGHRNEQFF	TGTGCCAGCAGCGGACGAATGGGACACCGAAATGAGCAGTTCTTC	-	-	TRBJ2-1	TRBV9
CASSDYSGRTYEQYF	TGTGCCAGCAGCGACTACAGCGGGAGGACCTACGAGCAGTACTTC	TRBD2	many	TRBJ2-7	TRBV7-9
CASSLEKAATYEQYF	TGTGCCAGCAGCTTGGAAAAGGCGGCAACCTACGAGCAGTACTTC	-	-	TRBJ2-7	TRBV5-4
CASSSYYEQYF	TGTGCCAGCAGTTCGTACTACGAGCAGTACTTC	-	-	TRBJ2-7	TRBV6-2/TRBV6-3
CASSDRGWIFYEQYF	TGTGCCAGCAGTGACAGGGGGTGGATATTCTACGAGCAGTACTTC	TRBD1	few	TRBJ2-7	TRBV6-1
CSVERGTGETQYF	TGCAGCGTTGAACGGGGGACCGGAGAGACCCAGTACTTC	-	once	TRBJ2-5	TRBV29-1
CASSPEGSFSGNTIYF	TGTGCCAGCTCACCCGAGGGCAGCTTCTCTGGAAACACCATATATTTT	-	-	TRBJ1-3	TRBV18
CASSQVGQYEAFF	TGCGCCAGCAGCCAAGTAGGACAGTATGAAGCTTTCTTT	-	-	TRBJ1-1	TRBV4-1
CASPQGGGTYGYTF	TGTGCCAGCCCTCAAGGGGGGGGGACCTATGGCTACACCTTC	-	few	TRBJ1-2	TRBV27
CASSPLVWGRGNEKLFF	TGTGCCAGCTCCCCGCTCGTTTGGGGGCGCGGTAATGAAAAACTGTTTTTT	-	-	TRBJ1-4	TRBV18
CASSLGYRGIYEQYF	TGTGCCAGCAGCTTAGGGTACAGGGGGATTTACGAGCAGTACTTC	TRBD1	few	TRBJ2-7	TRBV13
CAWSLAIGHPNTEAFF	TGTGCCTGGAGCCTCGCGATTGGACACCCGAACACTGAAGCTTTCTTT	-	-	TRBJ1-1	TRBV30
CASSGDSYSYEQYF	TGTGCCAGCAGCGGGGACTCCTACTCCTACGAGCAGTACTTC	-	-	TRBJ2-7	TRBV28
CARKRTGENYEQYF	TGTGCCAGAAAAAGGACAGGGGAGAACTACGAGCAGTACTTC	TRBD1	few	TRBJ2-7	TRBV2
CASVTGGNQPQHF	TGTGCCAGCGTGACAGGGGGAAATCAGCCCCAGCATTTT	TRBD1	-	TRBJ1-5	TRBV28
CASSPRARGGEQYF	TGTGCCAGCAGCCCGCGGGCCCGAGGTGGTGAGCAGTACTTC	-	-	TRBJ2-7	TRBV11-2
CASSKDRAANYGYTF	TGTGCCAGCAGCAAAGACAGGGCCGCTAACTATGGCTACACCTTC	TRBD1	-	TRBJ1-2	TRBV7-8
CASSFKQGGGSINQPQHF	TGTGCCAGCAGCTTCAAACAGGGGGGAGGTTCGATCAATCAGCCCCAGCATTTT	TRBD1	-	TRBJ1-5	TRBV7-8
CASRGATNEKLFF	TGTGCCAGCAGAGGGGCAACTAATGAAAAACTGTTTTTT	-	-	TRBJ1-4	TRBV6-5
CASSQDPAGSSYNEQFF	TGTGCCAGCAGCCAAGATCCGGCAGGCAGCTCCTACAATGAGCAGTTCTTC	-	-	TRBJ2-1	TRBV3-1/TRBV3-2
CASSPGLAHLEQYF	TGTGCCAGCAGCCCGGGACTAGCTCATCTGGAGCAGTACTTC	TRBD2	-	TRBJ2-7	TRBV5-6
CASSPSQQETQYF	TGTGCCAGCAGCCCAAGTCAGCAAGAGACCCAGTACTTC	-	-	TRBJ2-5	TRBV11-2
CAIGVKNTEAFF	TGTGCCATCGGTGTTAAGAACACTGAAGCTTTCTTT	-	-	TRBJ1-1	TRBV10-3
CASSEGGGPLYEQYF	TGTGCCAGCAGTGAAGGGGGGGGTCCCCTCTACGAGCAGTACTTC	TRBD2	-	TRBJ2-7	TRBV6-1
CATSRDRTTGGARPLHF	TGTGCCACCAGCAGAGATAGGACGACAGGGGGCGCGCGGCCCCTCCACTTT	TRBD1	-	TRBJ1-6	TRBV15
CASSLARDLGANVLTF	TGTGCCAGCAGTTTAGCTCGGGATCTTGGGGCCAACGTCCTGACTTTC	-	-	TRBJ2-6	TRBV27
CASRPTQGYEQYF	TGTGCCAGCAGACCAACACAGGGTTACGAGCAGTACTTC	-	-	TRBJ2-7	TRBV3-1/TRBV3-2
CASSSSQSDEQFF	TGTGCCAGCAGCTCATCTCAGAGCGATGAGCAGTTCTTC	-	-	TRBJ2-1	TRBV5-4
CASSPELEIGNQPQHF	TGCGCCAGCAGCCCCGAATTAGAGATCGGCAATCAGCCCCAGCATTTT	-	few	TRBJ1-5	TRBV4-1
CASSNSQIRAQETQYF	TGTGCCAGCAGCAATAGTCAGATCAGGGCACAAGAGACCCAGTACTTC	-	-	TRBJ2-5	TRBV21-1
CASSSGEPGQGRQPQHF	TGTGCCAGCAGCTCCGGCGAACCTGGACAGGGGAGACAGCCCCAGCATTTT	TRBD1	-	TRBJ1-5	TRBV7-9
CASSPVGGGVSGELFF	TGTGCCAGCAGCCCTGTTGGGGGAGGGGTGAGCGGGGAGCTGTTTTTT	TRBD2	-	TRBJ2-2	TRBV7-2